This entry lists 28 T cell receptor beta chains sequenced from one sample in a study of immune evolution from preneoplasia to lung adenocarcinoma (dated by TCRdb to the early 2020s). The library was prepared using the immunoSEQ multiplex PCR assay. As stored in TCRdb, this immuneACCESS dataset retains in-frame rearrangements with V and J assigned. A fraction of the clones does not appear; measured against another copy, unresolved V genes explain less than half of the discrepancy, and the remainder lacks a known reason. Counted in this sample were fewer than 50,000 clones; approximately 79% of them appeared once. About 4.7% of the sample rests with the top ten. The sequenced sample was FFPE invasive lung adenocarcinoma tissue. In the paper's terms, the cell subset or site label means: frankly invasive lung adenocarcinoma (ADC). The source of these receptors is a person between 60 and 70 years old with lung adenocarcinoma.

V usage is TRBV5-1 and J usage is TRBJ2-3; 12 bases fit TRBD2. V was clipped by 0 bases and J by 6 bases; unmatched bases: 8. This CDR3 comprises 17 residues. CDR1 and CDR2 from the germline V gene are SGHRS and YFSETQ. CDR3 region: CASSLAYRLAGADTQYF. Written as DNA, the CDR3 is TGCGCCAGCAGCTTGGCCTACCGACTAGCGGGAGCGGATACGCAGTATTTT.

The chain employs TRBV7-2 and TRBJ2-1; 7 bases line up with TRBD2. The CDR3 is 13 residues long. V lost 2 bases to trimming and J lost 6 bases; unmatched junction nucleotides: 1. Germline V gene sequence: CDR1 SGHTA, CDR2 FQGNSA. DNA of the CDR3: TGTGCCAGCAGCTTAAGGACTAGCAATGAGCAGTTCTTC. Residues: CASSLRTSNEQFF. Looking up the rest from reference TRBV7-2 and TRBJ2-1 gives the full variable domain: GAGVSQSPSNKVTEKGKDVELRCDPISGHTALYWYRQSLGQGLEFLIYFQGNSAPDKSGLPSDRFSAERTGGSVSTLTIQRTQQEDSAVYLCASSLRTSNEQFFGPGTRLTVL.

J is TRBJ1-3 and V is TRBV5-1, with 8 positions matching TRBD1. Germline V CDR1 and CDR2: SGHRS, YFSETQ. The CDR3 covers 17 residues. J lost 0 bases, V lost 4 bases, and 9 bases had no gene match. The CDR3 bases are TGCGCCAGCAGCCGGAAGGGACAGGACCTCTCTGGAAACACCATATATTTT. This codes for CASSRKGQDLSGNTIYF.

The rearrangement links TRBV19 to TRBJ2-3; 9 nucleotides match TRBD1. Germline V lookup: CDR1 LNHDA, CDR2 SQIVND (reference sequence). The CDR3 is 16 amino acids. V lost 4 bases to trimming and J lost 6 bases; unmatched junction nucleotides: 11. The CDR3 DNA follows: TGTGCCAGTAGTAGAGATCAGGGACAGGGCATCGATACGCAGTATTTT. This translates into CASSRDQGQGIDTQYF.

This chain joins TRBV2 and TRBJ2-5; 12 bases match TRBD2. The V gene end was trimmed by 6 bases and the J gene end by 4 bases; junction bases not matched to a gene: 9. Per the germline V gene, CDR1 is SNHLY and CDR2 is FYNNEI. CDR3 length: 16 amino acids. CDR3 DNA sequence: TGTGCCAGCAGGTCCCTAGCGGGAGGGGGCGGAGAGACCCAGTACTTC. Translating it yields CASRSLAGGGGETQYF.

V usage is TRBV11-2 and J usage is TRBJ1-1, with D uncertain. Deletions cut 1 base from V and 1 base from J, with 13 bases between. The CDR3 is made up of 16 amino acids. The germline CDR1 and CDR2 sequences are SGHAT and FQNNGV. The CDR3 region is CASSLGYSLKNTEAFF. CDR3 DNA sequence: TGTGCCAGCAGCTTAGGATACAGCCTTAAGAACACTGAAGCTTTCTTT.

The chain carries TRBV7-2 and TRBJ2-4; D may match TRBD1 or TRBD2 (5 bases each). The CDR3 length is 17 residues. Germline CDR1 SGHTA, CDR2 FQGNSA. V was clipped by 5 bases and J by 0 bases, with 17 bases between them. Here the CDR3 DNA reads TGTGCCAGCAGCGCGGGTTCGTGGGGCCTAGCCAAAAACATTCAGTACTTC. It encodes CASSAGSWGLAKNIQYF.

CDR3 sequence: CASSVGPYSNQPQHF. The CDR3, as DNA: TGTGCCAGCAGCGTAGGGCCGTATAGCAATCAGCCCCAGCATTTT. This chain joins TRBV9 and TRBJ1-5; D uncertain. V gave up 0 bases and J gave up 0 bases, with 7 bases separating them. The V gene's germline CDR1 is SGDLS and CDR2 YYNGEE. The CDR3 length is 15 residues.

The chain links TRBV14 to TRBJ2-2; 8 bases line up with TRBD2. After removal of 5 bases from V and 6 bases from J, the junction contained 8 bases not matched to a gene. Germline CDR1 and CDR2: SGHDN and FVKESK. The CDR3 runs to 15 residues. CDR3 bases: TGTGCCAGCAGCGAAGCGGGAGACCCCCCCGGGGAGCTGTTTTTT. This translates into CASSEAGDPPGELFF.

The chain employs TRBV7-9 and TRBJ2-1; D not resolved. V shed 6 bases and J shed 0 bases, with 3 bases lying between them. Germline assignment: CDR1 SEHNR and CDR2 FQNEAQ (reference sequence). The CDR3 extends over 12 amino acids. The CDR3 is CASSISYNEQFF. The CDR3 DNA follows: TGTGCCAGCAGTATCTCCTACAATGAGCAGTTCTTC. Full variable domain (outside the CDR3, taken from reference TRBV7-9 and TRBJ2-1): DTGVSQNPRHKITKRGQNVTFRCDPISEHNRLYWYRQTLGQGPEFLTYFQNEAQLEKSRLLSDRFSAERPKGSFSTLEIQRTEQGDSAMYLCASSISYNEQFFGPGTRLTVL.

The rearrangement links TRBV28 to TRBJ1-5, with D unclear. Germline loops: CDR1 MDHEN, CDR2 SYDVKM. Deletions cut 7 bases from V and 3 bases from J, with 10 bases between. The CDR3 spans 13 residues. The CDR3 nucleotides read TGTGCCAGCATTTCAACCTCCAATCAGCCCCAGCATTTT. Its translation: CASISTSNQPQHF.

The chain links TRBV2 to TRBJ2-7, with TRBD2 matching 16 bases. The V segment lost 7 bases and the J segment 8 bases; nucleotides outside the gene matches: 8. Germline CDR1 is SNHLY and CDR2 is FYNNEI. The CDR3 sequence is 15 residues long. In nucleotides, the CDR3 is TGTGCCAGCACACCCGGGACTAGCGGGAGGGCCCAGCAGTACTTC. Encoded protein: CASTPGTSGRAQQYF.

The chain recombines TRBV27 with TRBJ2-2; 9 bases fit TRBD2. Germline values: CDR1 MNHEY, CDR2 SMNVEV (reference sequence). CDR3 length equals 17 residues. Germline trimming cut 9 bases from V and 3 bases from J; bases unmatched to any gene: 14. The CDR3 nucleotides read TGTGCCAGGGAGGTAAGCGCGGGAGGGCGATACACCGGGGAGCTGTTTTTT. Encoded protein: CAREVSAGGRYTGELFF.

This chain links TRBV15 with TRBJ2-5; 9 bases line up with TRBD1. V gave up 0 bases and J gave up 7 bases; unmatched junction bases: 9. The CDR3 contains 16 residues. Germline CDR1 reads LNHNV; CDR2 reads YYDKDF (reference sequence). The chain's CDR3 is CATSRDVGTGSGTQYF. The CDR3 bases are TGTGCCACCAGCAGAGATGTCGGGACAGGGTCGGGGACCCAGTACTTC.

The chain recombines TRBV30 with TRBJ1-4, with D possibly matching TRBD1 (5 bases). The V end lost 0 bases, the J end lost 8 bases, and 13 bases lay between the germline ends. The V gene's germline CDR1 is GTSNPN and CDR2 SVGIG (reference sequence). The CDR3 contains 14 residues. The CDR3 DNA follows: TGTGCCTGGAGTGTACCTGGGGCGGCGGAAAAACTGTTTTTT. It yields the protein CAWSVPGAAEKLFF.

The rearrangement uses TRBV6-1 and TRBJ1-1; D might be TRBD1 (6 bases). This CDR3 comprises 13 residues. Trimming removed 6 bases from V and 4 bases from J, with 12 bases in between. Germline CDR1 MNHNS, CDR2 SASEGT. The CDR3 DNA follows: TGTGCCAGCAGCTTAGGGGGGGGCACTGAAGCTTTCTTT. This gives the protein CASSLGGGTEAFF.

The rearrangement uses TRBV7-2 and TRBJ2-6; TRBD1 might be the D (5 bases). Between the trimmed V and J ends, which lost 9 bases and 0 bases, there was a span of 9 bases. This CDR3 spans 14 amino acids. The germline V gene encodes CDR1 SGHTA and CDR2 FQGNSA. In DNA, the CDR3 is TGTGCCAGTTCAGGGTACTCTGGGGCCAACGTCCTGACTTTC. This translates into CASSGYSGANVLTF.

Here the CDR3 reads CASTRTENTEAFF. CDR3 bases: TGTGCCAGCACCCGGACAGAGAACACTGAAGCTTTCTTT. The gene calls are TRBV5-5 and TRBJ1-1, with D maybe TRBD1 (6 bases). V shed 6 bases and J shed 1 base, with 10 bases lying between them. The CDR3 length is 13 residues. Germline V gene data show CDR1 as SGHKS and CDR2 as YYEKEE (reference sequence).

The chain joins TRBV9 to TRBJ2-2; 7 nucleotides align to TRBD1. Germline V CDR1 and CDR2: SGDLS, YYNGEE. The CDR3 extends over 17 amino acids. The V gene end was trimmed by 4 bases and the J gene end by 4 bases; junction bases not matched to a gene: 13. Written as DNA, the CDR3 is TGTGCCAGCAGCCCGGGGCAGGGGGTTTTTACCACCGGGGAGCTGTTTTTT. It codes for CASSPGQGVFTTGELFF. Filled out from reference TRBV9 and TRBJ2-2, the complete variable domain reads DSGVTQTPKHLITATGQRVTLRCSPRSGDLSVYWYQQSLDQGLQFLIQYYNGEERAKGNILERFSAQQFPDLHSELNLSSLELGDSALYFCASSPGQGVFTTGELFFGEGSRLTVL.

The V and J genes are TRBV11-3 and TRBJ2-5; no definite D call. The CDR3 is 12 residues long. CDR1 is SGHNT, CDR2 YENEEA, per germline. Trimming pared 6 bases from V and 5 bases from J, leaving 10 bases between. The CDR3 DNA reads TGTGCCAGCAGACTGGGGATGGAGACCCAGTACTTC. This sequence encodes CASRLGMETQYF.

This chain connects TRBV29-1 to TRBJ1-1, with 7 positions matching TRBD1. The trim removed 6 bases at V and 7 bases at J, leaving 5 bases unmatched. The germline CDR1 and CDR2 sequences are SQVTM and ANQGSEA. The CDR3 has 11 residues. The DNA of the CDR3 is TGCAGCGTACCGGGGACAGTTGAAGCTTTCTTT. Amino acids: CSVPGTVEAFF.

This clone was counted only a few times. The rearrangement uses TRBV19 and TRBJ1-4; 8 bases align to TRBD1. J lost 8 bases, V lost 5 bases, and 7 bases had no gene match. Germline lookup yields CDR1 LNHDA and CDR2 SQIVND (reference sequence). This CDR3 is 14 amino acids long. The CDR3: CASSPRTGYEKLFF. The CDR3, as DNA: TGTGCCAGTAGTCCCCGGACAGGGTACGAAAAACTGTTTTTT.

This chain uses TRBV2 with TRBJ2-3; D possibly corresponds to TRBD2 (6 bases). Germline values: CDR1 SNHLY, CDR2 FYNNEI. The ends were cut back, 6 bases at V and 1 base at J, with 14 bases in the middle. This CDR3 has 15 amino acids. The CDR3 protein is CASRTQRAGTDTQYF. In DNA, the CDR3 is TGTGCCAGCAGGACGCAGCGGGCAGGCACAGATACGCAGTATTTT.

This chain uses TRBV11-2 with TRBJ1-1, with unresolved D. Trimming took 1 base from V and 7 from J, leaving 13 bases between them. Germline V gene data show CDR1 as SGHAT and CDR2 as FQNNGV. CDR3 length: 14 residues. CDR3 region: CASSLVGGGYEAFF. CDR3 in DNA: TGTGCCAGCAGCTTAGTAGGCGGCGGGTATGAAGCTTTCTTT.

The chain uses TRBV28 and TRBJ1-5; D is ambiguous. This CDR3 spans 12 amino acids. CDR1 is MDHEN and CDR2 is SYDVKM in the germline V gene. Trimming removed 5 bases at V and 1 base at J, with 3 bases between. CDR3 in DNA: TGTGCCAGCAGTAGAAGCAATCAGCCCCAGCATTTT. Translation: CASSRSNQPQHF.

The chain joins TRBV15 to TRBJ2-2; D ambiguous. Per germline, CDR1 LNHNV and CDR2 YYDKDF (reference sequence). With 0 bases removed from V and 6 bases from J, the gap between germline ends came to 5 bases. The CDR3 is 13 residues long. The CDR3 DNA is TGTGCCACCAGCAGAGATCCCGCCGGGGAGCTGTTTTTT. It specifies CATSRDPAGELFF.

This clone appeared a single time. V gene TRBV5-4 combines with J gene TRBJ2-7; D is tentatively TRBD1 or TRBD2 (5 bases each). CDR3 size: 14 residues. Trimming cost V 4 bases and J 6 bases, with 17 bases left between them. Germline CDR1 reads SGHNT; CDR2 reads YYREEE (reference sequence). The CDR3 reads CASSQDPGASEQYF. DNA for the CDR3: TGTGCCAGCAGCCAGGACCCCGGGGCGTCCGAGCAGTACTTC.

The rearrangement links TRBV28 to TRBJ2-5; D remains ambiguous. Germline V CDR1 and CDR2: MDHEN, SYDVKM. With 4 bases removed from V and 4 bases from J, the gap between germline ends came to 19 bases. This CDR3 is 16 amino acids long. The CDR3 region is CASSSLPRTGRETQYF. The CDR3 nucleotides are TGTGCCAGCAGTTCCCTCCCCAGGACCGGTAGAGAGACCCAGTACTTC.